These 23 T cell receptor beta chains came from one sample sequenced in a study of blood T cells in healthy people across ages. Next came a second PCR, run for about 7 to 12 cycles, which used a sample-barcoded 5' primer along with a J-beta primer mix. MiXCR was run by TCRdb on the 5' RACE reads, yielding one entry per CDR3 protein. The sample has about 730,000 distinct CDR3 sequences; roughly two fifths are singletons. The sequencing input was blood. The receptors were gathered from a woman aged 55-70 years in good health.

The CDR3 DNA follows: TGTGCCAGCAGCCAAGATAATGGGGAGGAGGAAAAACTGTTTTTT. This gives the protein CASSQDNGEEEKLFF. The rearrangement links TRBV4-2 to TRBJ1-4; D gene uncertain. Trimming pared 0 bases from V and 8 bases from J, leaving 13 bases between. Germline V gives CDR1 LGHNA, CDR2 YNFKEQ. CDR3 length: 15 amino acids.

As to this clonotype: A much larger clone lies one base from this, so it may be a read error. This chain uses TRBV4-2 with TRBJ2-1; 12 nucleotides line up with TRBD2. This CDR3 is 15 amino acids long. Per germline, CDR1 LGHNA and CDR2 YNFKEQ. The CDR3 reads CASNQQTSGSDEQFF. DNA for the CDR3: TGTGCCAGCAACCAACAGACTAGCGGGAGCGATGAGCAGTTCTTC.

This clonotype has a handful of counts. V gene TRBV7-9 combines with J gene TRBJ2-1; 7 nucleotides line up with TRBD2. The CDR3 has 19 amino acids. Germline lookup yields CDR1 SEHNR and CDR2 FQNEAQ (reference sequence). V was clipped by 1 base and J by 0 bases; unmatched bases: 12. This CDR3 is CASSLGEASGPSSYNEQFF. The CDR3 region has the DNA TGTGCCAGCAGCTTAGGAGAGGCTAGCGGCCCTAGCTCCTACAATGAGCAGTTCTTC.

The rearrangement links TRBV7-9 to TRBJ2-1, with D uncertain. This CDR3 has 13 residues. V dropped 1 base and J dropped 8 bases, with 9 bases sitting between them. Germline V gives CDR1 SEHNR, CDR2 FQNEAQ (reference sequence). The CDR3 spells CASSLVGFHEQFF. The DNA for the CDR3 is TGTGCCAGCAGCTTAGTCGGGTTCCATGAGCAGTTCTTC. Looking up the rest from reference TRBV7-9 and TRBJ2-1 gives the full variable domain: DTGVSQNPRHKITKRGQNVTFRCDPISEHNRLYWYRQTLGQGPEFLTYFQNEAQLEKSRLLSDRFSAERPKGSFSTLEIQRTEQGDSAMYLCASSLVGFHEQFFGPGTRLTVL.

This clonotype was seen just once. In DNA, the CDR3 is TGTGCCAGCAGCTCGCGGACTAGCGGGGGCGGAGGTACGCAGTATTTT. Protein: CASSSRTSGGGGTQYF. V usage is TRBV7-2 and J usage is TRBJ2-3, with 13 nucleotides matching TRBD2. CDR1 and CDR2 from the germline V gene are SGHTA and FQGNSA. The CDR3 spans 16 residues. The ends lost 4 bases at V and 8 bases at J; junction bases unmatched: 9.

In its sample, this clonotype was seen a few times. The chain joins TRBV5-6 to TRBJ2-7; the D gene is possibly TRBD2 (7 bases). This CDR3 contains 16 residues. Germline CDR1 is SGHDT and CDR2 is YYEEEE. With 4 bases removed from V and 1 base from J, the gap between germline ends came to 18 bases. The CDR3 protein is CASSEVRAGTSYEQYF. In DNA form, the CDR3 reads TGTGCCAGCAGCGAGGTTCGAGCGGGGACATCCTACGAGCAGTACTTC.

This clonotype was counted at least ten times. The J gene is TRBJ1-1, the V gene TRBV7-3; 7 positions agree with TRBD1. Trimming removed 4 bases from V and 9 bases from J; junction bases left unmatched: 5. CDR1 and CDR2 from the germline V gene are SGHTA and FQGTGA. The CDR3 is made up of 12 amino acids. The DNA for the CDR3 is TGTGCCAGCAGCTCGGGACAGCCTCAAGCTTTCTTT. Protein sequence: CASSSGQPQAFF.

V gene TRBV29-1 combines with J gene TRBJ2-2, with D unresolved. V lost 7 bases to trimming and J lost 5 bases, with 8 bases between them. CDR1 SQVTM and CDR2 ANQGSEA come from the germline V gene. The CDR3 totals 11 residues. CDR3 sequence reads: CSGARTGELFF. The CDR3 DNA sequence: TGCAGCGGCGCCAGAACCGGGGAGCTGTTTTTT.

This clonotype appeared a few times. V gene TRBV15 combines with J gene TRBJ2-4, with D possibly called TRBD1 or TRBD2 (6 bases each). This CDR3 is 18 amino acids long. Between the trimmed V and J ends, which lost 2 bases and 1 base, there was a span of 18 bases. From germline, CDR1 is LNHNV and CDR2 YYDKDF (reference sequence). CDR3 region: CATSRQKGGGRAKNIQYF. The CDR3 DNA is TGTGCCACCAGCAGACAAAAAGGAGGGGGGCGGGCCAAAAACATTCAGTACTTC.

This chain links TRBV4-2 with TRBJ2-1; D uncertain. The J call may be faulty, since TRBJ2-7 better matches the DNA end. This CDR3 is built from 13 residues. The germline V gene has CDR1 LGHNA and CDR2 YNFKEQ. As DNA, the CDR3 is TGTGCCAGCAGCCAAATACTTGACAATGAGCAGTACTTC. Translated: CASSQILDNEQYF.

The chain uses TRBV5-1 and TRBJ1-2; possible D gene TRBD1, 5 bases. The CDR3 length is 15 residues. Germline values: CDR1 SGHRS, CDR2 YFSETQ. Trimming removed 6 bases from V and 3 bases from J, with 18 bases in between. The CDR3 DNA is TGCGCCAGCAATACGGGCGCGGGCAGGGACTATGGCTACACCTTC. Translation: CASNTGAGRDYGYTF.

CDR3 sequence: CASSPGAANTDTQYF. CDR3 coding DNA: TGTGCCAGCTCACCCGGGGCAGCGAACACAGATACGCAGTATTTT. V is TRBV18 and J is TRBJ2-3, with D possibly being TRBD1 or TRBD2 (5 bases each). Germline CDR1 is KGHSH and CDR2 is LQKENI. CDR3 length: 15 amino acids. Trimming removed 3 bases from V and 2 bases from J, with 12 bases in between.

The gene calls are TRBV7-2 and TRBJ2-1; 14 bases are shared with TRBD2. The CDR3 consists of 17 residues. V shed 7 bases and J 3 bases; nucleotides not matched to a gene: 8. The germline CDR1 and CDR2 sequences are SGHTA and FQGNSA. The CDR3 nucleotides read TGTGCCAGCACCCGACTAGCGGGAGGGACTATCTACAATGAGCAGTTCTTC. Translating gives CASTRLAGGTIYNEQFF.

This clonotype was counted only a few times. The CDR3 coding sequence is TGCGCCAGCGGGCCTTTCTCGTCTAGCGACTACACCGGGGAGCTGTTTTTT. Translated: CASGPFSSSDYTGELFF. The V and J genes are TRBV5-1 and TRBJ2-2, with a possible D match to TRBD2 (6 bases). The CDR3 spans 17 residues. Trimming shortened V by 7 bases and J by 3 bases, and 22 bases separated the two germline ends. CDR1 is SGHRS, CDR2 YFSETQ, per germline.

This clonotype was detected a few times. The chain recombines TRBV24-1 with TRBJ2-5; TRBD2 aligns across 13 bases. J gave up 3 bases and V 5 bases, and 5 bases lay outside the gene matches. This CDR3 comprises 16 residues. Looked up from germline, CDR1 is KGHDR and CDR2 is SFDVKD. CDR3 loop: CATSAVLAGGKETQYF. CDR3 sequence (DNA): TGTGCCACCAGTGCCGTACTAGCGGGGGGGAAAGAGACCCAGTACTTC.

The J gene is TRBJ2-1, the V gene TRBV27; D tentatively reads TRBD1 or TRBD2 (5 bases each). The length of the CDR3 is 14 residues. The germline V gene has CDR1 MNHEY and CDR2 SMNVEV (reference sequence). Trimming stripped 3 bases from V and 13 bases from J, with 19 bases between. CDR3 amino acids: CASSLNGGQETQFF. DNA for the CDR3: TGTGCCAGCAGTTTGAACGGAGGACAAGAGACCCAGTTCTTC.

The sample holds a few counts of this clonotype. V is TRBV9 and J is TRBJ2-1; 7 nucleotides align to TRBD2. Germline V gene sequence: CDR1 SGDLS, CDR2 YYNGEE. This CDR3 is built from 14 residues. V was pared by 4 bases and J by 6 bases, with 7 bases of the junction left unmatched. CDR3 region: CASSSATSSNEQFF. DNA of the CDR3: TGTGCCAGCAGCTCAGCGACTAGCTCCAATGAGCAGTTCTTC.

The chain joins TRBV12-3 or TRBV12-4 to TRBJ2-5; D is unclear. V was shortened by 5 bases and J by 11 bases, with 21 bases between the two germline ends. The CDR3 is made up of 14 amino acids. The CDR3 here is CASSALGIYNEQYF. The CDR3 region has the DNA TGTGCCAGCAGTGCCCTTGGGATCTACAATGAGCAGTACTTC.

The gene calls are TRBV11-2 and TRBJ2-3, with 7 bases fitting TRBD2. CDR1 is SGHAT and CDR2 is FQNNGV in the germline V gene. The CDR3 is 18 residues long. V lost 4 bases to trimming and J lost 2 bases; unmatched junction nucleotides: 15. The CDR3, as DNA: TGTGCCAGCAGCTCCACCCCCGGGACTAACTCCTACACAGATACGCAGTATTTT. Translating it yields CASSSTPGTNSYTDTQYF.

The count of this clonotype is one. V usage is TRBV5-8 and J usage is TRBJ2-6, with TRBD2 matching over 9 bases. The length of the CDR3 is 18 residues. Looked up from germline, CDR1 is SGHTS and CDR2 is YDEGEE. V dropped 3 bases and J dropped 3; count of bases not matched to a gene: 10. CDR3 protein: CASSSGVAGAYGANVLTF. The CDR3 nucleotides read TGTGCCAGCAGCTCCGGGGTAGCGGGAGCTTATGGGGCCAACGTCCTGACTTTC.

Concerning this clonotype: A much larger clone sits a single nucleotide away, making a read error possible. This chain joins TRBV7-3 and TRBJ2-7; 10 positions match TRBD2. TRBJ2-5 matches the DNA end more closely, so the J call is doubtful. Germline V CDR1 and CDR2: SGHTA, FQGTGA. The CDR3 is 15 residues long. The chain's CDR3 is CASSPSSGSRETQYF. CDR3 DNA sequence: TGTGCCAGCAGCCCCTCTAGCGGGAGTCGGGAGACCCAGTACTTC.

This clonotype was observed a few times. The V call is TRBV7-9, the J call TRBJ2-7; 11 bases align to TRBD1. Germline assignment: CDR1 SEHNR and CDR2 FQNEAQ (reference sequence). The CDR3 contains 14 residues. V was pared by 4 bases and J by 4 bases, with 3 bases of the junction left unmatched. CDR3 region: CASSSGQGEYEQYF. In DNA, the CDR3 is TGTGCCAGCAGCTCGGGACAGGGGGAGTACGAGCAGTACTTC.

V is TRBV27 and J is TRBJ2-7; 10 nucleotides agree with TRBD1. V lost 7 bases and J lost 2; bases outside the gene matches: 8. This CDR3 region has 15 residues. Looked up from germline, CDR1 is MNHEY and CDR2 is SMNVEV (reference sequence). CDR3: CASTLGTGDTYEQYF. The CDR3 coding sequence is TGTGCCAGCACACTTGGGACAGGGGACACCTACGAGCAGTACTTC.